The 23 T cell receptor beta chains reported below all come from one sample, sequenced in a study of CD8 T cells in Susac syndrome. Reverse transcription of about 0.5 to 1 ug RNA used random hexamers. TCRdb itself ran the immunoSEQ multiplex PCR reads through MiXCR, one entry per CDR3 protein. The data contain about 150,000 distinct CDR3 sequences, about 94% of them singletons. The sequenced material came from CD8+ T cells from PBMCs. The source of these receptors is a human donor with multiple sclerosis.

Here the CDR3 reads CAWSHPGTVNQPQHF. The CDR3 region has the DNA TGTGCCTGGAGTCACCCTGGGACAGTCAATCAGCCCCAGCATTTT. The rearrangement joins TRBV30 to TRBJ1-5; 7 nucleotides match TRBD1. The CDR3 sequence is 15 residues long. V was clipped by 2 bases and J by 3 bases; unmatched bases: 7. Germline assignment: CDR1 GTSNPN and CDR2 SVGIG (reference sequence). The whole variable domain, filled in from reference TRBV30 and TRBJ1-5, reads SQTIHQWPATLVQPVGSPLSLECTVEGTSNPNLYWYRQAAGRGLQLLFYSVGIGQISSEVPQNLSASRPQDRQFILSSKKLLLSDSGFYLCAWSHPGTVNQPQHFGDGTRLSIL.

This clonotype was counted once. The chain combines TRBV3-1 with TRBJ1-2; D gene ambiguous. The CDR3 runs to 16 residues. Germline assignment: CDR1 LGHDT and CDR2 YNNKEL (reference sequence). V was trimmed by 2 bases and J by 8 bases, leaving 21 bases between them. The CDR3: CASSQWTNEPPRGYTF. CDR3 sequence (DNA): TGTGCCAGCAGCCAATGGACCAACGAACCACCGAGAGGCTACACCTTC.

V is TRBV9 and J is TRBJ2-5; 12 nucleotides match TRBD2. Germline V gene lookup returns CDR1 SGDLS and CDR2 YYNGEE. This CDR3 has 15 residues. Trimming removed 3 bases from V and 4 bases from J; junction bases left unmatched: 4. CDR3 DNA: TGTGCCAGCAGCGCTAGCGGGGGGGCACGAGAGACCCAGTACTTC. Protein: CASSASGGARETQYF.

V is TRBV27 and J is TRBJ1-2; 9 nucleotides align to TRBD1. Germline loops: CDR1 MNHEY, CDR2 SMNVEV (reference sequence). V dropped 4 bases and J dropped 5; count of bases not matched to a gene: 8. The CDR3 consists of 15 residues. CDR3 loop: CASSYGTGSLYGYTF. In DNA form, the CDR3 reads TGTGCCAGCAGTTACGGGACAGGGTCCTTATATGGCTACACCTTC.

A single count supports this clonotype. V and J are TRBV20-1 and TRBJ2-3; D remains ambiguous. CDR1 DFQATT and CDR2 SNEGSKA come from the germline V gene (reference sequence). CDR3 length equals 15 residues. The V end lost 0 bases, the J end lost 0 bases, and 10 bases lay between the germline ends. CDR3 DNA sequence: TGCAGTGCTAGAGATAGGTACACTAGCACAGATACGCAGTATTTT. Protein product: CSARDRYTSTDTQYF.

The chain couples TRBV20-1 to TRBJ1-5, with a possible D match to TRBD1 (5 bases). The V and J ends lost 0 bases and 11 bases respectively, with 20 bases between them. The V gene's germline CDR1 is DFQATT and CDR2 SNEGSKA (reference sequence). CDR3 length: 15 amino acids. The CDR3 DNA reads TGCAGTGCTAGAGATCGGGACGGCAAATCAATAGCCCAGCATTTT. As protein: CSARDRDGKSIAQHF.

The V call is TRBV5-6, the J call TRBJ2-7, with D possibly TRBD1 on 5 matching bases. This CDR3 region has 15 residues. Germline CDR1 reads SGHDT; CDR2 reads YYEEEE. V dropped 0 bases and J dropped 5 bases, with 15 bases sitting between them. The CDR3 loop is CASSLGVSGADEQYF. CDR3 nucleotide sequence: TGTGCCAGCAGCTTGGGGGTTAGTGGGGCGGACGAGCAGTACTTC.

This clonotype was picked up one time. The genes are TRBV5-1 and TRBJ2-1; 9 nucleotides align to TRBD2. The CDR3 runs to 15 residues. Germline CDR1 is SGHRS and CDR2 is YFSETQ. J was trimmed by 8 bases and V by 4 bases; bases with no gene match: 10. CDR3 protein: CASSRSGGVPDEQFF. The CDR3 DNA is TGCGCCAGCAGCCGTAGCGGGGGAGTTCCCGATGAGCAGTTCTTC.

The chain is built from TRBV6-6 and TRBJ2-7; D not certain. The CDR3 spans 12 residues. The ends were cut back, 2 bases at V and 5 bases at J, with 7 bases in the middle. Germline CDR1 and CDR2: MNHNY and SVGAGI (reference sequence). The CDR3 sequence is CASSYRVHEQYF. The CDR3 nucleotides are TGTGCCAGCAGTTACCGGGTCCACGAGCAGTACTTC.

The chain is built from TRBV6-2 or TRBV6-3 and TRBJ2-2; the match to TRBD2 covers 12 bases. Per germline, CDR1 MNHEY and CDR2 SVGEGT. The CDR3 spans 18 residues. V dropped 2 bases and J dropped 5; count of bases not matched to a gene: 9. CDR3 loop: CASSYERTSGVFTGELFF. CDR3 coding DNA: TGTGCCAGCAGTTACGAAAGGACTAGCGGGGTCTTTACCGGGGAGCTGTTTTTT.

The rearrangement joins TRBV27 to TRBJ1-5; D might be TRBD1 (6 bases). The germline V gene encodes CDR1 MNHEY and CDR2 SMNVEV (reference sequence). Trimming took off 5 bases at V and 9 bases at J, with 11 bases between the two ends. CDR3 length equals 12 residues. In DNA form, the CDR3 reads TGTGCCAGCAGTCCACAGGGTGGGCCCCAGCATTTT. It translates to CASSPQGGPQHF.

The J gene is TRBJ1-5, the V gene TRBV20-1, with 8 positions matching TRBD1. Germline CDR1 DFQATT, CDR2 SNEGSKA (reference sequence). The CDR3 totals 15 residues. Losses at the gene ends were 4 bases for V and 2 bases for J; bases not matched to a gene: 7. The CDR3 DNA reads TGCAGTGCTAATGACAGGGGCTCGGGCAATCAGCCCCAGCATTTT. This translates into CSANDRGSGNQPQHF.

The rearrangement uses TRBV4-3 and TRBJ2-6; 7 bases align to TRBD1. From germline, CDR1 is LGHNA and CDR2 YSLEER. V gave up 0 bases and J gave up 0 bases; unmatched junction bases: 5. CDR3 size: 18 residues. The DNA of the CDR3 is TGCGCCAGCAGCCAAGATGTGGACAGGCACTCTGGGGCCAACGTCCTGACTTTC. It yields the protein CASSQDVDRHSGANVLTF.

The V and J genes are TRBV5-5 and TRBJ2-7, with TRBD1 matching 8 bases. In germline, CDR1 is SGHKS, CDR2 YYEKEE (reference sequence). V shed 5 bases and J 2 bases; nucleotides not matched to a gene: 9. The CDR3 totals 15 residues. CDR3 region: CASSSRDRLTYEQYF. For the CDR3, the DNA is TGTGCCAGCAGTAGCCGGGACAGGCTAACCTACGAGCAGTACTTC.

The CDR3 loop is CATSRVQRNTGELFF. The CDR3 bases are TGTGCCACCAGCAGAGTACAAAGAAACACCGGGGAGCTGTTTTTT. V is TRBV15 and J is TRBJ2-2; D gene unclear. The CDR3 sequence is 15 residues long. In germline, CDR1 is LNHNV, CDR2 YYDKDF (reference sequence). Deletions cut 1 base from V and 2 bases from J, with 8 bases between.

The J gene is TRBJ2-3, the V gene TRBV29-1, with D unclear. Germline-derived CDR1 and CDR2 are SQVTM and ANQGSEA. Trimming took off 7 bases at V and 1 base at J, with 21 bases between the two ends. There are 16 residues in the CDR3. The DNA of the CDR3 is TGCAGCGACGATCCGACCCGGGCGTTTGGCACAGATACGCAGTATTTT. Translated, it gives CSDDPTRAFGTDTQYF.

The chain is built from TRBV27 and TRBJ1-2; 7 bases match TRBD1. V was clipped by 6 bases and J by 4 bases; unmatched bases: 5. The length of the CDR3 is 13 residues. Germline V gene sequence: CDR1 MNHEY, CDR2 SMNVEV (reference sequence). CDR3 sequence (DNA): TGTGCCAGCAGCCCGGGACAGCTCTATGGCTACACCTTC. Protein sequence: CASSPGQLYGYTF.

The chain uses TRBV12-3 or TRBV12-4 and TRBJ2-5; D gene uncertain. The CDR3 extends over 15 amino acids. Trimming removed 7 bases from V and 4 bases from J, with 19 bases in between. The CDR3 loop reads CASKFRPGPGETQYF. In DNA, the CDR3 is TGTGCCAGCAAGTTTAGGCCGGGCCCAGGAGAGACCCAGTACTTC.

J is TRBJ2-7 and V is TRBV30; D is ambiguous. CDR1 is GTSNPN, CDR2 SVGIG, per germline (reference sequence). CDR3 length: 11 residues. V lost 1 base to trimming and J lost 3 bases, with 4 bases between them. The CDR3 coding sequence is TGTGCCTGGAGTGGCGACTACGAGCAGTACTTC. Protein: CAWSGDYEQYF.

V usage is TRBV6-5 and J usage is TRBJ1-2; D is undetermined. V dropped 7 bases and J dropped 3 bases, with 9 bases sitting between them. The germline gives CDR1 MNHEY, CDR2 SVGAGI. The CDR3 loop spans 12 amino acids. The DNA for the CDR3 is TGTGCCAGCAAAAAGGAAGACTATGGCTACACCTTC. Amino acid sequence: CASKKEDYGYTF.

The rearrangement uses TRBV20-1 and TRBJ2-7; tentatively, D is TRBD1 (6 bases). CDR1 and CDR2 (germline): DFQATT, SNEGSKA (reference sequence). This CDR3 has 14 residues. V gave up 0 bases and J gave up 3 bases, with 12 bases separating them. CDR3 sequence (DNA): TGCAGTGCTAGAGACCGGGACATTCTCTACGAGCAGTACTTC. Its translation is CSARDRDILYEQYF.

In this sample, this clonotype turned up once. The genes are TRBV9 and TRBJ2-3; D not certain. CDR1 and CDR2 (germline): SGDLS, YYNGEE. This CDR3 spans 14 amino acids. With 0 bases removed from V and 5 bases from J, the gap between germline ends came to 10 bases. The CDR3: CASSVDDERDTQYF. DNA for the CDR3: TGTGCCAGCAGCGTAGACGACGAAAGAGATACGCAGTATTTT.

The chain employs TRBV14 and TRBJ2-3; no reliable D call. V was trimmed by 1 base and J by 3 bases, leaving 8 bases between them. The germline V gene has CDR1 SGHDN and CDR2 FVKESK. The CDR3 has 14 amino acids. CDR3 sequence reads: CASSQVSATDTQYF. Here the CDR3 DNA reads TGTGCCAGCAGCCAAGTGAGCGCAACAGATACGCAGTATTTT.